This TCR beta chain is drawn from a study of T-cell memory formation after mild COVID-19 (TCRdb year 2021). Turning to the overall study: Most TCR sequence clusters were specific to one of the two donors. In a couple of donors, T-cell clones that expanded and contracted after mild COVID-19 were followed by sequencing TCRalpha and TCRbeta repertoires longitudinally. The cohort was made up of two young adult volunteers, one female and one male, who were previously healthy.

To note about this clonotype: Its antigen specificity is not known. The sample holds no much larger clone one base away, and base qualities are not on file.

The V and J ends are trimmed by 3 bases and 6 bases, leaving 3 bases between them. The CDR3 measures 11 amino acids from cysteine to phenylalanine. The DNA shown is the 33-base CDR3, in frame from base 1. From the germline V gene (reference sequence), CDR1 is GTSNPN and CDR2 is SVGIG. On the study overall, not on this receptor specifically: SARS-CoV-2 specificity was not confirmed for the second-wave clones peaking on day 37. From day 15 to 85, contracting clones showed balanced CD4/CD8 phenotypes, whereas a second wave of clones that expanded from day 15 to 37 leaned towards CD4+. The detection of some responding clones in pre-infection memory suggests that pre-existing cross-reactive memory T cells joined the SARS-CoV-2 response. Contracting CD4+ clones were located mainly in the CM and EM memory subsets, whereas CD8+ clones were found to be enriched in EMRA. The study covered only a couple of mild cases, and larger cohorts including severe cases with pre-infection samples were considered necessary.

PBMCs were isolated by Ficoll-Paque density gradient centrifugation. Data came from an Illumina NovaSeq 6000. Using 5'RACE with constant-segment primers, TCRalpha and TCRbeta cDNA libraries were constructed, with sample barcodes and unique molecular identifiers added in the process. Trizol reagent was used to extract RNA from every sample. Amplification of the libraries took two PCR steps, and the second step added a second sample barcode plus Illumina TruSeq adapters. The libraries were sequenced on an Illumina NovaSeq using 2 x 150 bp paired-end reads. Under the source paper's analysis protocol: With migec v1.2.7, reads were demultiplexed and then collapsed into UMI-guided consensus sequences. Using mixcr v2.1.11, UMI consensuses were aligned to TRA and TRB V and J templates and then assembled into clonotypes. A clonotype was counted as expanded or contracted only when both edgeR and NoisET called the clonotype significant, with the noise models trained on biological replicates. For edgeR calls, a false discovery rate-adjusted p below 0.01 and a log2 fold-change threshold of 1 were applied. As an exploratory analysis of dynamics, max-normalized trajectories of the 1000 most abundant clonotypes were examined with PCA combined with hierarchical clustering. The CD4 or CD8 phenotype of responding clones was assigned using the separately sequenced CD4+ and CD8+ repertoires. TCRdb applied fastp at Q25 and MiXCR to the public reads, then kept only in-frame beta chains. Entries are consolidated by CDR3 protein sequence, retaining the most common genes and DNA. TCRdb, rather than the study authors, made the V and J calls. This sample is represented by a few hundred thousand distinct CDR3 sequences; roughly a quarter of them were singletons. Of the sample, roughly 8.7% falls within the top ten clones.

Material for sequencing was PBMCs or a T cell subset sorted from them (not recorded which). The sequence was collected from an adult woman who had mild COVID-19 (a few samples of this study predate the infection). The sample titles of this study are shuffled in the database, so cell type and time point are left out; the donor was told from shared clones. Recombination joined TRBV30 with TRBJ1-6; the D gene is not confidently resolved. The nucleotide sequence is TGTGCCTGGAGCGGTAATTCACCCCTCCACTTT. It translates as CAWSGNSPLHF.